These 30 T cell receptor beta chains were sequenced from one sample in a study of graft-versus-host responses after intestinal transplantation (dated by TCRdb to 2020 to 2022). The time point label, as the study defines it: cells obtained before transplantation from donor or recipient. The library was built by means of the immunoSEQ multiplex PCR assay. TCRdb provides this immuneACCESS table in a form limited to in-frame rearrangements. Some clones are lacking; in checked studies, under half of them reflect an unresolved V gene, and why the rest are absent is not known. The sample table holds 65,000 to 90,000 clones, of which about 89% were seen once. The ten largest make up just under 2.5% of the sample. Antigen specificity for these receptors is unknown. Sample: unstimulated CD8+ T cells sorted from spleen or lymph node cells, taken before intestinal transplant. The receptors come from a human donor who received an intestinal transplant.

The chain employs TRBV27 and TRBJ2-3; D gene uncertain. V was pared by 5 bases and J by 4 bases, with 7 bases between. Germline values: CDR1 MNHEY, CDR2 SMNVEV (reference sequence). The CDR3 spans 12 residues. CDR3: CASSHLPDTQYF. The CDR3 DNA reads as TGTGCCAGCAGTCACCTACCAGATACGCAGTATTTT.

V usage is TRBV29-1 and J usage is TRBJ1-1, with D possibly TRBD1 on 5 matching bases. Trimming removed 8 bases from V and 0 bases from J, with 13 bases in between. The length of the CDR3 is 13 residues. Germline values: CDR1 SQVTM, CDR2 ANQGSEA. The CDR3 coding sequence is TGCAGCATAAAGACAGCGATGAACACTGAAGCTTTCTTT. As protein: CSIKTAMNTEAFF.

This clone was observed a handful of times. This chain links TRBV15 with TRBJ1-1, with unresolved D. In germline, CDR1 is LNHNV, CDR2 YYDKDF (reference sequence). This CDR3 comprises 13 residues. Trimming shortened V by 4 bases and J by 5 bases, and 11 bases separated the two germline ends. CDR3 DNA sequence: TGTGCCACCAGCATGGGGAGGAAGACTGAAGCTTTCTTT. This translates into CATSMGRKTEAFF.

The rearrangement links TRBV1 to TRBJ1-5; whether TRBD1, the table's D call, matches the DNA was not checked. TRBV1 represents a pseudogene. The length of the CDR3 is 16 residues. CDR3 sequence reads: CTSSHDRQGIGQPQHF. CDR3 nucleotides: TGCACCAGCAGCCACGATAGACAGGGTATAGGTCAGCCCCAGCATTTT.

The rearrangement joins TRBV6-4 to TRBJ2-1; no definite D call. CDR1 is MRHNA, CDR2 SNTAGT, per germline. The CDR3 runs to 13 residues. Deletions cut 6 bases from V and 0 bases from J, with 6 bases between. CDR3 sequence reads: CASRSRSYNEQFF. DNA of the CDR3: TGTGCCAGCAGGAGCCGCTCCTACAATGAGCAGTTCTTC.

This sequence joins TRBV10-1 and TRBJ2-7; 8 positions agree with TRBD1. V gave up 4 bases and J gave up 3 bases; unmatched junction bases: 8. The CDR3 loop spans 15 amino acids. Germline lookup yields CDR1 WNHNN and CDR2 SYGVQD (reference sequence). The CDR3 DNA reads TGCGCCAGCAGTGCGGACAGGGAACTAAACTACGAGCAGTACTTC. This sequence encodes CASSADRELNYEQYF.

V usage is TRBV28 and J usage is TRBJ2-3; the D gene is possibly TRBD2 (6 bases). From germline, CDR1 is MDHEN and CDR2 SYDVKM. CDR3 length equals 16 residues. Trimming shortened V by 5 bases and J by 0 bases, and 15 bases separated the two germline ends. The CDR3 sequence is CASSPGWRGSTDTQYF. CDR3 nucleotides: TGTGCCAGCAGTCCCGGATGGAGGGGAAGCACAGATACGCAGTATTTT.

The chain carries TRBV5-1 and TRBJ2-1, with D tentatively TRBD1 (5 bases). The V and J ends lost 5 bases and 6 bases respectively, with 9 bases between them. Germline CDR1 is SGHRS and CDR2 is YFSETQ. The CDR3 is made up of 12 amino acids. CDR3 region: CASSRQGNEQFF. The CDR3 DNA reads TGCGCCAGCAGTCGCCAGGGCAATGAGCAGTTCTTC. The entire variable domain, with the rest obtained from reference TRBV5-1 and TRBJ2-1, is as follows: KAGVTQTPRYLIKTRGQQVTLSCSPISGHRSVSWYQQTPGQGLQFLFEYFSETQRNKGNFPGRFSGRQFSNSRSEMNVSTLELGDSALYLCASSRQGNEQFFGPGTRLTVL.

The rearrangement links TRBV7-9 to TRBJ2-7, with 9 positions matching TRBD1. CDR1 and CDR2 from the germline V gene are SEHNR and FQNEAQ (reference sequence). V gave up 4 bases and J gave up 5 bases; unmatched junction bases: 6. This CDR3 spans 14 amino acids. Here the CDR3 DNA reads TGTGCCAGCAGCTCAAAGAGGACAGGGGACGAGCAGTACTTC. This codes for CASSSKRTGDEQYF.

V and J are TRBV6-5 and TRBJ2-5; 10 nucleotides line up with TRBD1. The end of the DNA is better explained by TRBJ2-7, so the J call may be wrong. Germline loops: CDR1 MNHEY, CDR2 SVGAGI. There are 14 residues in the CDR3. The CDR3 spells CASSYGQGAYEQYF. The CDR3 DNA reads as TGTGCCAGCAGTTACGGACAGGGGGCCTACGAGCAGTACTTC.

This chain connects TRBV4-1 to TRBJ2-1; TRBD2 matches at 9 bases. The germline CDR1 and CDR2 sequences are MGHRA and YSYEKL. Trimming removed 0 bases from V and 0 bases from J; junction bases left unmatched: 3. The CDR3 runs 17 residues. This CDR3 is CASSQDDSGGSYNEQFF. For the CDR3, the DNA is TGCGCCAGCAGCCAAGACGATAGCGGGGGCTCCTACAATGAGCAGTTCTTC.

The chain uses TRBV25-1 and TRBJ1-1, with D maybe TRBD1 (5 bases). Trimming left V 4 bases short and J 4 bases short, with 13 bases between. Germline CDR1 is MGHDK and CDR2 is SYGVNS. The CDR3 is made up of 14 amino acids. CDR3 amino acids: CASSAGLHGTEAFF. CDR3 nucleotide sequence: TGTGCCAGCAGTGCGGGACTCCATGGCACTGAAGCTTTCTTT. Variable domain in full (rest from reference TRBV25-1 and TRBJ1-1): EADIYQTPRYLVIGTGKKITLECSQTMGHDKMYWYQQDPGMELHLIHYSYGVNSTEKGDLSSESTVSRIRTEHFPLTLESARPSHTSQYLCASSAGLHGTEAFFGQGTRLTVV.

This clone was counted only a few times. The J gene is TRBJ1-3, the V gene TRBV5-1; D might be TRBD1 (5 bases). CDR1 SGHRS and CDR2 YFSETQ come from the germline V gene. The CDR3 consists of 15 residues. V was clipped by 4 bases and J by 0 bases, with 11 bases between them. In DNA, the CDR3 is TGCGCCAGCAGCGTCCGGGGGGACTCTGGAAACACCATATATTTT. Translation: CASSVRGDSGNTIYF.

CDR3 in DNA: TGTGCCAGCGCATGGCACAGGGCGAACACTGAAGCTTTCTTT. It yields the protein CASAWHRANTEAFF. V is TRBV4-2 and J is TRBJ1-1, with a tentative D call TRBD1 (6 bases). Germline CDR1 and CDR2: LGHNA and YNFKEQ. The CDR3 is 14 amino acids. Trimming took 8 bases from V and 1 from J, leaving 14 bases between them.

The chain combines TRBV15 with TRBJ2-5, with D maybe TRBD2 (5 bases). There are 16 residues in the CDR3. The germline V gene encodes CDR1 LNHNV and CDR2 YYDKDF (reference sequence). The ends were cut back, 3 bases at V and 3 bases at J, with 17 bases in the middle. The CDR3 region has the DNA TGTGCCACCAGCAGGACGGTTTCAGCGGAGGAAGAGACCCAGTACTTC. It translates to CATSRTVSAEEETQYF.

The chain is built from TRBV5-4 and TRBJ2-7, with TRBD2 as a possible D gene (5 bases). Germline CDR1 and CDR2: SGHNT and YYREEE (reference sequence). The ends were cut back, 4 bases at V and 2 bases at J, with 13 bases in the middle. CDR3 length equals 14 residues. CDR3 sequence reads: CASSNRTDTYEQYF. The CDR3 nucleotides read TGTGCCAGCAGCAATAGGACTGACACCTACGAGCAGTACTTC.

The rearrangement joins TRBV28 to TRBJ2-7; a possible D gene is TRBD1 (6 bases). This CDR3 contains 14 residues. Trimming removed 5 bases at V and 3 bases at J, with 14 bases between. CDR1 is MDHEN, CDR2 SYDVKM, per germline. CDR3 sequence reads: CASSPPDRFYEQYF. For the CDR3, the DNA is TGTGCCAGCAGTCCCCCCGACAGGTTCTACGAGCAGTACTTC. Looking up the rest from reference TRBV28 and TRBJ2-7 gives the full variable domain: DVKVTQSSRYLVKRTGEKVFLECVQDMDHENMFWYRQDPGLGLRLIYFSYDVKMKEKGDIPEGYSVSREKKERFSLILESASTNQTSMYLCASSPPDRFYEQYFGPGTRLTVT.

The chain employs TRBV5-1 and TRBJ1-4, with D perhaps matching TRBD1 (6 bases). Germline V CDR1 and CDR2: SGHRS, YFSETQ. V shed 5 bases and J shed 6 bases, with 11 bases lying between them. This CDR3 region has 13 residues. This CDR3 reads CASRKQGYEKLFF. As DNA, the CDR3 is TGCGCCAGCAGAAAACAGGGATATGAAAAACTGTTTTTT.

This chain joins TRBV6-6 and TRBJ1-1, with D possibly being TRBD1 (5 bases). This CDR3 is 13 amino acids long. The ends were cut back, 0 bases at V and 6 bases at J, with 8 bases in the middle. From germline, CDR1 is MNHNY and CDR2 SVGAGI (reference sequence). The CDR3 protein is CASSYSGVPEAFF. DNA for the CDR3: TGTGCCAGCAGTTACTCAGGGGTCCCTGAAGCTTTCTTT.

The chain employs TRBV5-5 and TRBJ2-1, with D possibly being TRBD1 (6 bases). Trimming stripped 4 bases from V and 7 bases from J, with 9 bases between. The CDR3 contains 12 residues. Germline lookup yields CDR1 SGHKS and CDR2 YYEKEE (reference sequence). CDR3 residues: CASSPQGNEQFF. The CDR3 DNA reads as TGTGCCAGCAGCCCGCAGGGGAATGAGCAGTTCTTC.

The chain recombines TRBV5-5 with TRBJ1-3; D unclear. CDR1 and CDR2 (germline): SGHKS, YYEKEE (reference sequence). The CDR3 totals 16 residues. V was trimmed by 4 bases and J by 7 bases, leaving 21 bases between them. The CDR3 here is CASSNNPGARGNTIYF. Written as DNA, the CDR3 is TGTGCCAGCAGCAATAACCCGGGAGCCCGGGGTAACACCATATATTTT.

This chain connects TRBV2 to TRBJ1-4, with D tentatively TRBD1 (5 bases). The germline CDR1 and CDR2 sequences are SNHLY and FYNNEI. This CDR3 contains 14 residues. Trimming removed 6 bases from V and 0 bases from J, with 8 bases in between. CDR3 protein: CASRDIPTNEKLFF. The CDR3 DNA follows: TGTGCCAGCAGGGACATCCCAACTAATGAAAAACTGTTTTTT.

The rearrangement links TRBV11-2 to TRBJ1-2; D perhaps matches TRBD1 (5 bases). CDR1 and CDR2 from the germline V gene are SGHAT and FQNNGV. The CDR3 runs to 14 residues. Trimming shortened V by 1 base and J by 2 bases, and 8 bases separated the two germline ends. The chain's CDR3 is CASSLGGENYGYTF. CDR3 sequence (DNA): TGTGCCAGCAGCTTAGGGGGGGAGAACTATGGCTACACCTTC.

This rearrangement joins TRBV4-1 to TRBJ2-1; TRBD2 matches at 9 bases. Unmatched junction bases numbered 12, after V lost 6 bases and J lost 6 bases. Germline V gene data show CDR1 as MGHRA and CDR2 as YSYEKL. The CDR3 totals 16 residues. The CDR3 loop reads CASSLIQSGGRNEQFF. CDR3 bases: TGCGCCAGCAGTCTCATCCAAAGCGGGGGGCGCAATGAGCAGTTCTTC.

V is TRBV28 and J is TRBJ1-1; no clear D. The CDR3 runs to 14 residues. Trimming stripped 3 bases from V and 1 base from J, with 9 bases between. Germline V gives CDR1 MDHEN, CDR2 SYDVKM. The CDR3 protein is CASSFYGGNTEAFF. In DNA form, the CDR3 reads TGTGCCAGCAGTTTTTACGGAGGGAACACTGAAGCTTTCTTT. The entire variable domain, with the rest obtained from reference TRBV28 and TRBJ1-1, is as follows: DVKVTQSSRYLVKRTGEKVFLECVQDMDHENMFWYRQDPGLGLRLIYFSYDVKMKEKGDIPEGYSVSREKKERFSLILESASTNQTSMYLCASSFYGGNTEAFFGQGTRLTVV.

In this sample, this clone turned up once. CDR3 region: CASSGTGPYEQYF. The DNA for the CDR3 is TGTGCCAGCAGTGGGACAGGGCCCTACGAGCAGTACTTC. The rearrangement uses TRBV27 and TRBJ2-7, with TRBD1 matching 9 bases. V trimming: 5 bases; J trimming: 2 bases; junction bases outside the gene matches: 1. The V gene's germline CDR1 is MNHEY and CDR2 SMNVEV (reference sequence). The CDR3 sequence is 13 residues long.

This chain uses TRBV7-8 with TRBJ2-5, with D possibly matching TRBD2 (6 bases). Germline V gene sequence: CDR1 SGHVS, CDR2 FQNEAQ. The CDR3 runs to 16 residues. The germline V and J ends were trimmed by 1 base and 5 bases, with 17 bases remaining between them. The CDR3 region is CASSLEAASVQETQYF. The DNA for the CDR3 is TGTGCCAGCAGCTTAGAGGCGGCTAGCGTGCAGGAGACCCAGTACTTC.

The gene calls are TRBV2 and TRBJ2-2; the D is unclear. Germline lookup yields CDR1 SNHLY and CDR2 FYNNEI. The CDR3 is 15 residues long. Trimming stripped 2 bases from V and 0 bases from J, with 7 bases between. The CDR3 DNA sequence: TGTGCCAGCAGTGAATTTGGGCCGAACACCGGGGAGCTGTTTTTT. The encoded protein is CASSEFGPNTGELFF.

The chain combines TRBV5-4 with TRBJ1-2; 8 bases fit TRBD1. Germline CDR1 is SGHNT and CDR2 is YYREEE (reference sequence). Trimming took 2 bases from V and 7 from J; bases not matched to a gene: 13. The CDR3 is 16 amino acids. The DNA for the CDR3 is TGTGCCAGCAGCTTATACTTACAGGGGGGGACGAGTGGCTACACCTTC. This translates into CASSLYLQGGTSGYTF. The full variable domain, in which reference TRBV5-4 and TRBJ1-2 provide the parts outside the CDR3, is ETGVTQSPTHLIKTRGQQVTLRCSSQSGHNTVSWYQQALGQGPQFIFQYYREEENGRGNFPPRFSGLQFPNYSSELNVNALELDDSALYLCASSLYLQGGTSGYTFGSGTRLTVV.

The V gene is TRBV30, the J gene TRBJ1-6, with D uncertain. Trimming took 3 bases from V and 7 from J, leaving 22 bases between them. Looked up from germline, CDR1 is GTSNPN and CDR2 is SVGIG (reference sequence). The CDR3 extends over 17 amino acids. Written as DNA, the CDR3 is TGTGCCTGGAGGCCCCACTGGACTGGGGAGTGGAATTCACCCCTCCACTTT. The encoded protein is CAWRPHWTGEWNSPLHF.